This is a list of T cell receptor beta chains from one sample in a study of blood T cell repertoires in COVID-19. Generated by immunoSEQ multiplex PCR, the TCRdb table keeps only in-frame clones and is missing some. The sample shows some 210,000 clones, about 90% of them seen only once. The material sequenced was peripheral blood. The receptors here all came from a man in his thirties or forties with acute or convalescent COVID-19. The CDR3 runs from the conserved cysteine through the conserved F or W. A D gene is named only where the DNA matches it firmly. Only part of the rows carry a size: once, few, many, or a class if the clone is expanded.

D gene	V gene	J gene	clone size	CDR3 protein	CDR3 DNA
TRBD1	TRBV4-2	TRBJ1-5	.	CASSQETGSTRNQPQHF	TGTGCCAGCAGCCAAGAGACAGGGAGTACGCGCAATCAGCCCCAGCATTTT
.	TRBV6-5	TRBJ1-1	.	CASTGVTEAFF	TGTGCCAGCACGGGGGTCACTGAAGCTTTCTTT
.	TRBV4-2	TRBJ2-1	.	CASSQEASSYNEQFF	TGTGCCAGCAGCCAAGAGGCTAGCTCCTACAATGAGCAGTTCTTC
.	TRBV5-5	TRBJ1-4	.	CASSLQGSHAEKLFF	TGTGCCAGCAGCCTACAGGGTAGTCACGCTGAAAAACTGTTTTTT
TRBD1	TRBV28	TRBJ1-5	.	CASGYRGLGNQPQHF	TGTGCCAGCGGTTACAGGGGGCTTGGCAATCAGCCCCAGCATTTT
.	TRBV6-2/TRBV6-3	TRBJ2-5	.	CASSYWAKQETQYF	TGTGCCAGCAGTTACTGGGCGAAACAAGAGACCCAGTACTTC
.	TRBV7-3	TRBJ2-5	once	CASSSPPVETQYF	TGTGCCAGCAGCTCCCCTCCGGTAGAGACCCAGTACTTC
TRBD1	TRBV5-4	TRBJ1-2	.	CASSLVGTGGRGYTF	TGTGCCAGCAGCTTGGTAGGGACAGGGGGCCGAGGCTACACCTTC
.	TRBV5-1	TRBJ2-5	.	CASSYAIDTKGTQYF	TGCGCCAGCAGCTACGCGATCGATACTAAAGGGACCCAGTACTTC
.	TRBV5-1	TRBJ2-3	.	CASSPDGAAQYF	TGCGCCAGCAGCCCGGATGGGGCTGCGCAGTATTTT
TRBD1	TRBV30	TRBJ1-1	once	CAWRDRGLGEAFF	TGTGCCTGGAGGGACAGGGGTCTCGGGGAAGCTTTCTTT
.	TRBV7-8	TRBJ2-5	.	CASSILTGTQETQYF	TGTGCCAGCAGCATTTTGACAGGTACTCAAGAGACCCAGTACTTC
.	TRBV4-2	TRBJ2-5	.	CASSQPKRSRAWETQYF	TGTGCCAGCAGCCAACCCAAGCGGTCGAGAGCCTGGGAGACCCAGTACTTC
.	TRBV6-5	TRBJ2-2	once	CASSYDISGELFF	TGTGCCAGCAGTTACGACATCTCCGGGGAGCTGTTTTTT
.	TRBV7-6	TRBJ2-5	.	CASSPGLGPQETQYF	TGTGCCAGCAGCCCCGGACTCGGACCTCAAGAGACCCAGTACTTC
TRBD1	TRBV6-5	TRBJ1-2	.	CATKAGTGGDYGYTF	TGTGCCACAAAAGCTGGGACAGGGGGCGACTATGGCTACACCTTC
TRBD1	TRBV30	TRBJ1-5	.	CAWSVQGNQPQHF	TGTGCCTGGAGTGTACAGGGGAATCAGCCCCAGCATTTT
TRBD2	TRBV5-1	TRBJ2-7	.	CASSLAATSDYYEQYF	TGCGCCAGCAGCTTGGCTGCGACTAGCGATTACTACGAGCAGTACTTC
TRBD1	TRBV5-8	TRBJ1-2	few	CASRVGTGGFVGYGYTF	TGTGCCAGCAGGGTCGGGACAGGGGGTTTCGTCGGCTATGGCTACACCTTC
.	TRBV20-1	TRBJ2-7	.	CSARGSEQYF	TGCAGTGCTAGAGGGAGCGAGCAGTACTTC
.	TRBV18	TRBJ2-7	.	CASSRQDNRESEQYF	TGTGCCAGCTCACGACAAGATAACAGGGAATCCGAGCAGTACTTC
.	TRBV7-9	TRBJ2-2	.	CASSLTTGSGELFF	TGTGCCAGCAGCTTGACAACTGGATCCGGGGAGCTGTTTTTT
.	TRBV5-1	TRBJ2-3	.	CASRQGRVTDTQYF	TGCGCCAGCAGGCAGGGGAGGGTCACAGATACGCAGTATTTT
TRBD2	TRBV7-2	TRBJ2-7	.	CASSSGLAGPYEQYF	TGTGCCAGCAGCTCGGGACTAGCGGGCCCCTACGAGCAGTACTTC
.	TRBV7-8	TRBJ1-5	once	CASSSGEVNQPQHF	TGTGCCAGCAGCTCCGGGGAGGTAAATCAGCCCCAGCATTTT
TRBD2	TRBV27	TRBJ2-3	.	CASSFLAGVADTQYF	TGTGCCAGCAGTTTCTTAGCGGGAGTTGCAGATACGCAGTATTTT
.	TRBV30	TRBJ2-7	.	CAWSGGGEQYF	TGTGCCTGGAGTGGAGGGGGCGAGCAGTACTTC
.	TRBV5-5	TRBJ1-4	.	CASTWGPREKLFF	TGTGCCAGCACATGGGGGCCGAGGGAAAAACTGTTTTTT
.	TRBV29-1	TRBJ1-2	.	CSAGRLEGKGYTF	TGCAGCGCGGGACGGCTGGAGGGGAAGGGCTACACCTTC
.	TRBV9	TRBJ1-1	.	CASSVATGTEAFF	TGTGCCAGCAGCGTAGCTACGGGCACTGAAGCTTTCTTT
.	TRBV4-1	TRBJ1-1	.	CASTRWRENTEAFF	TGCGCCAGCACGCGGTGGCGGGAGAACACTGAAGCTTTCTTT
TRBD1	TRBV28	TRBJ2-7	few	CASSQGQRTYEQYF	TGTGCCAGCAGCCAGGGACAGCGAACCTACGAGCAGTACTTC
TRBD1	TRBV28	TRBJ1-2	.	CASSPRGTGSYGYTF	TGTGCCAGCAGCCCTAGAGGGACAGGGAGCTATGGCTACACCTTC
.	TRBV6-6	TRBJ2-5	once	CASMSGGGETQYF	TGTGCCAGCATGTCTGGGGGAGGCGAGACCCAGTACTTC
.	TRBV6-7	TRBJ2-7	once	CASSYSMTGADSSYEQYF	TGTGCCAGCAGTTACTCGATGACCGGCGCGGATAGCTCCTACGAGCAGTACTTC
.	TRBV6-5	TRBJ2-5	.	CASSPTDISRETQYF	TGTGCCAGCAGTCCCACCGACATTTCACGAGAGACCCAGTACTTC
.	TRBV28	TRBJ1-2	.	CASSPLPARGYTF	TGTGCCAGCAGTCCCCTCCCCGCGCGGGGCTACACCTTC
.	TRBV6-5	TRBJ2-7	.	CASSYSRADKQYF	TGTGCCAGCAGTTACTCGAGGGCAGACAAGCAGTACTTC
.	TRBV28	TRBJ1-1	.	CASSLGALMNTEAFF	TGTGCCAGCAGTTTGGGGGCCCTGATGAACACTGAAGCTTTCTTT
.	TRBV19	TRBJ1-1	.	CASRPSTGMNTEAFF	TGTGCCAGTAGACCCTCGACGGGGATGAACACTGAAGCTTTCTTT
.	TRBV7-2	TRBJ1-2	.	CASSLQDSNYGYTF	TGTGCCAGCAGCTTACAGGACAGCAACTATGGCTACACCTTC
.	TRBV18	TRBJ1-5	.	CASSPRDRGRQPQHF	TGTGCCAGCTCACCTCGAGATCGGGGAAGGCAGCCCCAGCATTTT
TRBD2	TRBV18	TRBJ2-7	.	CASSAGRGRTSGETYEQYF	TGTGCCAGCTCCGCCGGGAGGGGTAGGACTAGCGGGGAAACCTACGAGCAGTACTTC
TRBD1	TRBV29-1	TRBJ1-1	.	CSVGDRGFTEAFF	TGCAGCGTAGGGGACAGGGGGTTCACTGAAGCTTTCTTT
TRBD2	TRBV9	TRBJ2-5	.	CASSYGTSGGETQYF	TGTGCCAGCAGCTACGGGACTAGCGGGGGGGAGACCCAGTACTTC
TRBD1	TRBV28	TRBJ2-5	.	CASRSGGKKTQYF	TGTGCCAGCAGATCAGGGGGAAAGAAGACCCAGTACTTC
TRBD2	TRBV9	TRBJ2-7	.	CASSGNPGLAGFSYEQYF	TGTGCCAGCAGCGGTAACCCGGGACTAGCGGGGTTCTCCTACGAGCAGTACTTC
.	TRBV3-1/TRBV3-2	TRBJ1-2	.	CASSQDSGGYTF	TGTGCCAGCAGCCAAGATTCCGGTGGCTACACCTTC
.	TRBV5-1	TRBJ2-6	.	CASSLQGGGANVLTF	TGCGCCAGCAGCTTGCAGGGCGGAGGGGCCAACGTCCTGACTTTC
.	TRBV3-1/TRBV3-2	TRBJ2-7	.	CASSQVSFRGNEQYF	TGTGCCAGCAGCCAAGTCTCATTCAGGGGTAACGAGCAGTACTTC
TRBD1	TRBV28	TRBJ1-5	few	CASSWDRLIPKSNQPQHF	TGTGCCAGCAGCTGGGACAGGTTGATACCCAAAAGCAATCAGCCCCAGCATTTT
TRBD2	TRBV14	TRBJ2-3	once	CASSPLQRGGRDTQYF	TGTGCCAGCAGCCCCCTCCAGCGGGGGGGCCGGGATACGCAGTATTTT